These 25 T cell receptor beta chains originate from one sample sequenced in a study of blood T cell repertoires in COVID-19. Sequenced by immunoSEQ multiplex PCR; TCRdb stores in-frame clones only, minus some. The sample consists of more than 40,000 clones, around 90% of them appearing once. Input material: peripheral blood. Source of these receptors: a man in his forties or fifties with active COVID-19.

The genes are TRBV2 and TRBJ2-7; D is possibly TRBD2 (6 bases). V gave up 3 bases and J gave up 4 bases, with 13 bases separating them. The germline V gene has CDR1 SNHLY and CDR2 FYNNEI. This CDR3 contains 14 residues. The CDR3 DNA is TGTGCCAGCAGTGAGGGAGGTAGGACTTACGAGCAGTACGTC. It yields the protein CASSEGGRTYEQYV.

The chain employs TRBV6-1 and TRBJ1-1; TRBD1 is a possible D gene (6 bases). The germline CDR1 and CDR2 sequences are MNHNS and SASEGT. This CDR3 is built from 16 residues. Trimming shortened V by 2 bases and J by 5 bases, and 18 bases separated the two germline ends. CDR3 residues: CASSERFGGLVTEAFF. DNA of the CDR3: TGTGCCAGCAGTGAAAGGTTCGGGGGGCTTGTAACTGAAGCTTTCTTT.

This clone was seen a single time. The chain is built from TRBV7-9 and TRBJ1-1; perhaps TRBD1 as D (6 bases). The V gene lost 1 base and the J gene lost 6 bases, with 9 bases spanning the gap. The CDR3 is 13 residues long. CDR1 is SEHNR, CDR2 FQNEAQ, per germline (reference sequence). CDR3 sequence (DNA): TGTGCCAGCAGCTTAGATTGGGGGCCTGAAGCTTTCTTT. Its protein is CASSLDWGPEAFF. Combining the CDR3 with reference TRBV7-9 and TRBJ1-1 gives the whole variable domain DTGVSQNPRHKITKRGQNVTFRCDPISEHNRLYWYRQTLGQGPEFLTYFQNEAQLEKSRLLSDRFSAERPKGSFSTLEIQRTEQGDSAMYLCASSLDWGPEAFFGQGTRLTVV.

V usage is TRBV9 and J usage is TRBJ2-5; 9 bases map to TRBD1. Germline CDR1 and CDR2: SGDLS and YYNGEE. This CDR3 is built from 14 residues. The V and J ends lost 0 bases and 4 bases, in that order; junction bases with no gene match: 1. The chain's CDR3 is CASSVGQGGETQYF. Written as DNA, the CDR3 is TGTGCCAGCAGCGTAGGACAGGGGGGAGAGACCCAGTACTTC. The full variable domain, in which reference TRBV9 and TRBJ2-5 provide the parts outside the CDR3, is DSGVTQTPKHLITATGQRVTLRCSPRSGDLSVYWYQQSLDQGLQFLIQYYNGEERAKGNILERFSAQQFPDLHSELNLSSLELGDSALYFCASSVGQGGETQYFGPGTRLLVL.

The chain combines TRBV4-1 with TRBJ2-3; D possibly corresponds to TRBD1 (6 bases). CDR3 length: 15 residues. The V gene's germline CDR1 is MGHRA and CDR2 YSYEKL. V dropped 4 bases and J dropped 2 bases, with 13 bases sitting between them. The CDR3 loop is CASSPRQDFTDTQYF. CDR3 coding DNA: TGCGCCAGCAGCCCTCGACAGGACTTCACAGATACGCAGTATTTT.

The gene calls are TRBV6-1 and TRBJ2-7, with D maybe TRBD2 (5 bases). The V end lost 3 bases, the J end lost 3 bases, and 15 bases lay between the germline ends. The CDR3 runs to 15 residues. The germline V gene has CDR1 MNHNS and CDR2 SASEGT. The chain's CDR3 is CASSEGPQAGYEQYF. The CDR3, as DNA: TGTGCCAGCAGTGAGGGCCCCCAGGCGGGCTACGAGCAGTACTTC.

There are a few counts of this clone. This chain connects TRBV11-3 to TRBJ2-3; a weak D match, TRBD2 (5 bases). The CDR3 runs to 14 residues. Germline lookup yields CDR1 SGHNT and CDR2 YENEEA. Trimming stripped 3 bases from V and 5 bases from J, with 12 bases between. The CDR3 reads CASSFSRRRDTQYF. DNA of the CDR3: TGTGCCAGCAGCTTCAGCCGGAGGCGAGATACGCAGTATTTT.

The chain recombines TRBV9 with TRBJ1-2, with 7 bases aligning to TRBD1. CDR1 and CDR2 (germline): SGDLS, YYNGEE. There are 17 residues in the CDR3. The ends lost 0 bases at V and 5 bases at J; junction bases unmatched: 13. CDR3 nucleotide sequence: TGTGCCAGCAGCGTAGCGGGAGGGGGCCAAATCGGTTATGGCTACACCTTC. Translation: CASSVAGGGQIGYGYTF.

This clone appeared a few times. The genes are TRBV25-1 and TRBJ1-3; weak D call: TRBD1 (5 bases). Trimming cost V 7 bases and J 8 bases, with 9 bases left between them. The CDR3 loop spans 11 amino acids. Per germline, CDR1 MGHDK and CDR2 SYGVNS. CDR3: CASTWGDTIYF. In nucleotides, the CDR3 is TGTGCCAGCACTTGGGGGGACACCATATATTTT.

The CDR3: CASSVDSRGTASWDTQYF. CDR3 DNA sequence: TGTGCCAGCAGCGTAGATTCTAGGGGGACCGCATCATGGGATACGCAGTATTTT. The chain couples TRBV9 to TRBJ2-3, with TRBD1 as a possible D gene (6 bases). The CDR3 runs 18 residues. The V gene lost 0 bases and the J gene lost 6 bases, with 23 bases spanning the gap. CDR1 is SGDLS, CDR2 YYNGEE, per germline.

The gene calls are TRBV6-5 and TRBJ2-5, with 8 bases aligning to TRBD1. The CDR3 extends over 14 amino acids. The germline gives CDR1 MNHEY, CDR2 SVGAGI. V gave up 5 bases and J gave up 4 bases; unmatched junction bases: 6. The CDR3 DNA sequence: TGTGCCAGCAGTCCCCGGACAGGGCGAGAGACCCAGTACTTC. This translates into CASSPRTGRETQYF.

This chain uses TRBV6-2 or TRBV6-3 with TRBJ1-6; no clear D. The germline V gene encodes CDR1 MNHEY and CDR2 SVGEGT. Trimming stripped 0 bases from V and 9 bases from J, with 6 bases between. The CDR3 totals 13 residues. The CDR3 spells CASSYSAGSPLHF. The CDR3 DNA reads as TGTGCCAGCAGTTACTCCGCGGGTTCACCCCTCCACTTT.

The chain joins TRBV5-1 to TRBJ2-5; possibly TRBD1 for D (5 bases). Germline CDR1 reads SGHRS; CDR2 reads YFSETQ. The CDR3 spans 15 residues. Trimming left V 3 bases short and J 2 bases short, with 14 bases between. This CDR3 reads CASSWTWAAQETQYF. The CDR3 nucleotides are TGCGCCAGCAGCTGGACATGGGCCGCGCAAGAGACCCAGTACTTC.

This clone appeared a single time. This rearrangement joins TRBV6-5 to TRBJ2-7; 12 bases match TRBD2. The germline V gene has CDR1 MNHEY and CDR2 SVGAGI. The CDR3 covers 14 residues. The ends lost 10 bases at V and 2 bases at J; junction bases unmatched: 6. The CDR3 protein is CATSLAGGTYEQYV. CDR3 coding DNA: TGTGCCACGTCACTAGCGGGAGGCACCTACGAGCAGTACGTC.

This sequence joins TRBV5-6 and TRBJ1-1; no reliable D call. This CDR3 has 15 amino acids. V was shortened by 0 bases and J by 0 bases, with 9 bases between the two germline ends. Germline V gives CDR1 SGHDT, CDR2 YYEEEE. The CDR3 spells CASSLGSDLNTEAFF. In DNA, the CDR3 is TGTGCCAGCAGCTTGGGGTCAGATTTGAACACTGAAGCTTTCTTT. The complete variable domain, with remaining parts taken from reference TRBV5-6 and TRBJ1-1, reads DAGVTQSPTHLIKTRGQQVTLRCSPKSGHDTVSWYQQALGQGPQFIFQYYEEEERQRGNFPDRFSGHQFPNYSSELNVNALLLGDSALYLCASSLGSDLNTEAFFGQGTRLTVV.

This chain joins TRBV21-1 and TRBJ2-7; TRBD2, the table's D call, lacks a check against the DNA. TRBV21-1 is given as a pseudogene. The CDR3 sequence is 11 residues long. The CDR3 loop reads CPTRGIYEQYV. The CDR3 region has the DNA TGTCCCACGCGGGGGATCTACGAGCAGTACGTC.

This chain uses TRBV15 with TRBJ2-1; a weak D match, TRBD1 (6 bases). Trimming removed 4 bases at V and 0 bases at J, with 13 bases between. The CDR3 spans 16 residues. From germline, CDR1 is LNHNV and CDR2 YYDKDF (reference sequence). In DNA, the CDR3 is TGTGCCACCAGCATCCCGGGACACAGCTCCTACAATGAGCAGTTCTTC. As protein: CATSIPGHSSYNEQFF.

The chain couples TRBV10-3 to TRBJ2-1; TRBD2 agrees at 12 bases. CDR1 ENHRY and CDR2 SYGVKD come from the germline V gene. The CDR3 is 19 amino acids. With 6 bases clipped from V and 8 bases from J, the junction kept 20 bases outside the gene matches. This CDR3 is CAIRLGPIQRLAGGDEQFF. The CDR3 nucleotides are TGTGCCATCAGACTCGGGCCGATCCAGAGGCTAGCGGGGGGGGATGAGCAGTTCTTC.

The rearrangement links TRBV5-1 to TRBJ1-2, with TRBD1 matching 10 bases. The CDR3 extends over 16 amino acids. Per the germline V gene, CDR1 is SGHRS and CDR2 is YFSETQ. Trimming at V came to 0 bases and at J to 2 bases, leaving 4 bases not matched to a gene. The DNA of the CDR3 is TGCGCCAGCAGCTTGGGGGACAGGGGCCCGAACTATGGCTACACCTTC. It specifies CASSLGDRGPNYGYTF.

The chain links TRBV19 to TRBJ2-4; D might be TRBD1 (5 bases). V shed 4 bases and J shed 8 bases, with 18 bases lying between them. The germline V gene encodes CDR1 LNHDA and CDR2 SQIVND (reference sequence). The CDR3 sequence is 15 residues long. The CDR3 protein is CASSRTFTRQDIQYF. The CDR3 nucleotides are TGTGCCAGTAGTAGGACATTCACCCGCCAGGACATTCAGTACTTC.

The table lists this clone with a few counts. The V and J genes are TRBV9 and TRBJ2-1; the D gene is possibly TRBD2 (6 bases). In germline, CDR1 is SGDLS, CDR2 YYNGEE. The CDR3 covers 16 residues. Trimming removed 1 base from V and 6 bases from J, with 17 bases in between. The CDR3 bases are TGTGCCAGCAGCGTATTCCCCAGGGACGGGAGCAATGAGCAGTTCTTC. Translated, it gives CASSVFPRDGSNEQFF.

This chain uses TRBV19 with TRBJ2-7; D unclear. Trimming shortened V by 3 bases and J by 5 bases, and 20 bases separated the two germline ends. The germline gives CDR1 LNHDA, CDR2 SQIVND (reference sequence). CDR3 size: 16 residues. CDR3 in amino acids: CASSMYATVVVHEQYF. CDR3 DNA: TGTGCCAGTAGTATGTATGCAACGGTGGTTGTCCACGAGCAGTACTTC.

The chain is built from TRBV25-1 and TRBJ1-5; D gene ambiguous. This CDR3 has 13 amino acids. V lost 7 bases and J lost 1, with 8 bases in between. Germline CDR1 and CDR2: MGHDK and SYGVNS. This CDR3 is CASKAGSNQPQHF. The CDR3 nucleotides are TGTGCCAGCAAGGCAGGAAGCAATCAGCCCCAGCATTTT.

The sample holds a few counts of this clone. The genes are TRBV19 and TRBJ1-2; 7 bases agree with TRBD1. The ends lost 7 bases at V and 8 bases at J; junction bases unmatched: 13. The germline V gene encodes CDR1 LNHDA and CDR2 SQIVND (reference sequence). The CDR3 is 14 residues long. CDR3 amino acids: CASTLYGTVGGYTF. DNA of the CDR3: TGTGCCAGTACCCTATACGGGACAGTAGGAGGCTACACCTTC.

This sequence joins TRBV2 and TRBJ2-5; possible D gene TRBD2, 5 bases. CDR3 length: 13 residues. Trimming pared 7 bases from V and 5 bases from J, leaving 14 bases between. The germline V gene encodes CDR1 SNHLY and CDR2 FYNNEI. In DNA form, the CDR3 reads TGTGCCAGCACGGGTCCGACGGGGGAGACCCAGTACTTC. As protein: CASTGPTGETQYF.